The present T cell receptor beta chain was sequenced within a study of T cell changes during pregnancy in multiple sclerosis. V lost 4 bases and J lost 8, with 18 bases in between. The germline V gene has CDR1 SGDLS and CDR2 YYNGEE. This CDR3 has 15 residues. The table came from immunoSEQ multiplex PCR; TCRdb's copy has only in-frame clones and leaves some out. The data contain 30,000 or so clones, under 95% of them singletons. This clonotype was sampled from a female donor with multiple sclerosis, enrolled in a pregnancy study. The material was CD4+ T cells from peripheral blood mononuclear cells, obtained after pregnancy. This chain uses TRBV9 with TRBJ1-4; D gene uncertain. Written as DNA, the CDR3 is TGTGCCAGCAGCAAAACCTTCGGGGTTGAAGAAAAACTGTTTTTT. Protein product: CASSKTFGVEEKLFF.